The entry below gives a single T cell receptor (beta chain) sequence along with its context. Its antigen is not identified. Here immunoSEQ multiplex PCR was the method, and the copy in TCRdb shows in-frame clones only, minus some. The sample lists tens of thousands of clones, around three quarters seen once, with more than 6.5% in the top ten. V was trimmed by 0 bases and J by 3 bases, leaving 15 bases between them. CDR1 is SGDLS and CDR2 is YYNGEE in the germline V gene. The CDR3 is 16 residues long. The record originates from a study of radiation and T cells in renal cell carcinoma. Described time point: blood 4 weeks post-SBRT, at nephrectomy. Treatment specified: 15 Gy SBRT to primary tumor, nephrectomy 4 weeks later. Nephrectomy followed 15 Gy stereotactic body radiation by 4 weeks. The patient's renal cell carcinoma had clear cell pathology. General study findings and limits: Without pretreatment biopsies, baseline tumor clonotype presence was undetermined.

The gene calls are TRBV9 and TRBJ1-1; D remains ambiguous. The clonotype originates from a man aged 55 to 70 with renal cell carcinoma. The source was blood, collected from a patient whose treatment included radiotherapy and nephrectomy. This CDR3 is CASSVDPGFGDTEAFF. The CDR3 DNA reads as TGTGCCAGCAGCGTAGATCCCGGCTTCGGGGACACTGAAGCTTTCTTT.